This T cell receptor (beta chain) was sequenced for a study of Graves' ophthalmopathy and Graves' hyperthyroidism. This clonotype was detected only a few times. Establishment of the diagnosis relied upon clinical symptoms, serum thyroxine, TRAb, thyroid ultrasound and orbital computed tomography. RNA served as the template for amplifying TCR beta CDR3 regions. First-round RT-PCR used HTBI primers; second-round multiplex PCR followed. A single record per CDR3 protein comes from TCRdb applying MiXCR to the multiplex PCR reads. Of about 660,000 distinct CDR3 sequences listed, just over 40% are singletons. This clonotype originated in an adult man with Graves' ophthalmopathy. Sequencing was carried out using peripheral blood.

In DNA, the CDR3 is TGTGCCAGCAGCCAAGGACAGGGATACTCCTACGAGCAGTACTTC. Translation: CASSQGQGYSYEQYF. The genes are TRBV9 and TRBJ2-7; 8 bases map to TRBD1. CDR1 is SGDLS and CDR2 is YYNGEE in the germline V gene. Losses at the gene ends were 4 bases for V and 0 bases for J; bases not matched to a gene: 6. The CDR3 has 15 residues.